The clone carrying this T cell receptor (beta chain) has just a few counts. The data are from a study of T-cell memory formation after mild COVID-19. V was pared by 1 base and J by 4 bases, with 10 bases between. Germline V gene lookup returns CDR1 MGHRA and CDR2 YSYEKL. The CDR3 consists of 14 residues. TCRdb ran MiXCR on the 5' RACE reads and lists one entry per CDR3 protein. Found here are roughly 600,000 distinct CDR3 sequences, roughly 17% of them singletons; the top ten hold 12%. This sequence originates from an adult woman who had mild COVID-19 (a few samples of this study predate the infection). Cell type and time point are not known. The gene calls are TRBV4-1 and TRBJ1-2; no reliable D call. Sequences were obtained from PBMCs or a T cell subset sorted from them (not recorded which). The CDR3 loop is CASSQGSGGYGYTF. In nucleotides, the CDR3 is TGCGCCAGCAGCCAAGGCTCAGGCGGCTATGGCTACACCTTC.